Listed here are 19 T cell receptor beta chains from one sample, sequenced in a study of T-cell memory formation after mild COVID-19. In TCRdb, the 5' RACE reads were re-called with MiXCR into one record per CDR3 protein. The sample yields some 290,000 distinct CDR3 sequences, about a sixth seen once. Sample: PBMCs or a T cell subset sorted from them (not recorded which). These receptors all stem from a man between 18 and 35 years old who had mild COVID-19 (a few samples of this study predate the infection). Cell type and time point are not known.

This clonotype was counted ten times or more. The CDR3 region has the DNA TGCAGTGCTAGAGAGGGGAGGGGGGTCTCCTGGGATGAGCAGTTCTTC. Translating gives CSAREGRGVSWDEQFF. The chain carries TRBV20-1 and TRBJ2-1, with a tentative D call TRBD2 (7 bases). This CDR3 contains 16 residues. V lost 0 bases, J lost 8 bases, and 20 bases lay in between. From germline, CDR1 is DFQATT and CDR2 SNEGSKA (reference sequence).

This clonotype appeared a few times. The chain recombines TRBV12-3 or TRBV12-4 with TRBJ1-2; 7 nucleotides line up with TRBD1. The ends lost 7 bases at V and 9 bases at J; junction bases unmatched: 14. The CDR3 has 14 amino acids. CDR3 nucleotide sequence: TGTGCCAGCACCTCATTCCGGGACAGTCGACGCTACACCTTC. Its protein product is CASTSFRDSRRYTF.

This chain joins TRBV20-1 and TRBJ1-1; D is ambiguous. The CDR3 consists of 14 residues. Germline V gene data show CDR1 as DFQATT and CDR2 as SNEGSKA (reference sequence). The germline V and J ends were trimmed by 6 bases and 8 bases, with 22 bases remaining between them. The CDR3 region has the DNA TGCAGTGCGCCTAAAGTCAGAACCTTGGGGGAAGCTTTCTTT. Translated: CSAPKVRTLGEAFF.

V is TRBV4-3 and J is TRBJ2-5; 7 bases fit TRBD2. The germline V gene has CDR1 LGHNA and CDR2 YSLEER. The CDR3 sequence is 16 residues long. With V trimmed by 1 base and J by 0 bases, 5 bases remained unmatched. The CDR3 nucleotides read TGCGCCAGCAGCCAAGGACTAGCACTGTACCAAGAGACCCAGTACTTC. Its translation is CASSQGLALYQETQYF.

This clonotype was observed a handful of times. The chain couples TRBV6-4 to TRBJ2-1; TRBD2 is a possible D gene (5 bases). There are 12 residues in the CDR3. The germline gives CDR1 MRHNA, CDR2 SNTAGT. V was cut by 4 bases and J by 7 bases, with 8 bases left in between. The CDR3 region is CASSGTGNEQFF. The CDR3 DNA is TGTGCCAGCAGTGGCACGGGGAATGAGCAGTTCTTC.

This clonotype was picked up a small number of times. The V gene is TRBV6-2 or TRBV6-3, the J gene TRBJ2-5; 9 nucleotides agree with TRBD1. Germline V gene lookup returns CDR1 MNHEY and CDR2 SVGEGT. The CDR3 spans 16 residues. V shed 3 bases, J shed 4 bases, and the junction held 9 bases outside the gene matches. DNA of the CDR3: TGTGCCAGCAGTTATTTATTGGGACAGGGACGAGAGACCCAGTACTTC. This codes for CASSYLLGQGRETQYF.

The J gene is TRBJ2-3, the V gene TRBV7-8; possibly TRBD1 for D (6 bases). Germline lookup yields CDR1 SGHVS and CDR2 FQNEAQ. With 5 bases removed from V and 0 bases from J, the gap between germline ends came to 15 bases. The CDR3 extends over 16 amino acids. CDR3 loop: CASSLGAYPSTDTQYF. CDR3 DNA: TGTGCCAGCAGCCTGGGGGCCTACCCTAGCACAGATACGCAGTATTTT.

The rearrangement joins TRBV20-1 to TRBJ2-5; the D gene is possibly TRBD2 (5 bases). This CDR3 has 14 amino acids. Germline V CDR1 and CDR2: DFQATT, SNEGSKA (reference sequence). V was clipped by 2 bases and J by 1 base, with 11 bases between them. The CDR3 DNA reads as TGCAGTGCTAGACCCGGGGTCTCCCAAGAGACCCAGTACTTC. Protein sequence: CSARPGVSQETQYF.

In its sample, this clonotype was seen a few times. This sequence joins TRBV4-3 and TRBJ1-4; tentative D call: TRBD1 (5 bases). Trimming took off 0 bases at V and 10 bases at J, with 15 bases between the two ends. This CDR3 comprises 15 residues. Per the germline V gene, CDR1 is LGHNA and CDR2 is YSLEER. The CDR3 spells CASSQEPNPGRKLFF. In DNA, the CDR3 is TGCGCCAGCAGCCAAGAACCCAACCCGGGGCGAAAACTGTTTTTT.

Many counts were recorded for this clonotype. This chain connects TRBV11-2 to TRBJ2-2; D may be TRBD1 (6 bases). This CDR3 has 13 residues. V was shortened by 5 bases and J by 5 bases, with 9 bases between the two germline ends. Germline V gives CDR1 SGHAT, CDR2 FQNNGV. In DNA form, the CDR3 reads TGTGCCAGCAGCCCTACAGGGACCGGGGAGCTGTTTTTT. Translated: CASSPTGTGELFF.

There are a few counts of this clonotype. The DNA of the CDR3 is TGCAGTGCCAGAAGACAGGCGCTACGCGGTGGCAATCAGCCCCAGCATTTT. It encodes CSARRQALRGGNQPQHF. The V call is TRBV20-1, the J call TRBJ1-5; tentatively, D is TRBD1 (6 bases). The CDR3 contains 17 residues. Looked up from germline, CDR1 is DFQATT and CDR2 is SNEGSKA (reference sequence). V dropped 6 bases and J dropped 2 bases, with 23 bases sitting between them.

The table lists this clonotype with a few counts. J is TRBJ2-5 and V is TRBV9; weak D call: TRBD2 (5 bases). The CDR3 is 14 amino acids. Trimming took off 9 bases at V and 3 bases at J, with 18 bases between the two ends. Germline V CDR1 and CDR2: SGDLS, YYNGEE. CDR3 bases: TGTGCCATCCCGCTTAGGAGCGGAAAAGAGACCCAGTACTTC. This translates into CAIPLRSGKETQYF.

This chain uses TRBV29-1 with TRBJ2-7; 8 bases fit TRBD2. The CDR3 contains 11 residues. Per the germline V gene, CDR1 is SQVTM and CDR2 is ANQGSEA. The CDR3: CRHRGGYEQYF. Written as DNA, the CDR3 is TGCAGACACCGGGGGGGATACGAGCAGTACTTC.

This chain links TRBV9 with TRBJ2-1, with D possibly TRBD1 on 5 matching bases. The germline gives CDR1 SGDLS, CDR2 YYNGEE. The CDR3 is 15 amino acids. With 0 bases removed from V and 11 bases from J, the gap between germline ends came to 18 bases. The CDR3 spells CASSVATTSRDKQFF. CDR3 sequence (DNA): TGTGCCAGCAGCGTAGCTACGACCAGCAGGGATAAGCAGTTCTTC. The full variable domain, its missing parts supplied by reference TRBV9 and TRBJ2-1, is DSGVTQTPKHLITATGQRVTLRCSPRSGDLSVYWYQQSLDQGLQFLIQYYNGEERAKGNILERFSAQQFPDLHSELNLSSLELGDSALYFCASSVATTSRDKQFFGPGTRLTVL.

This clonotype was observed a few times. The CDR3: CASSPTLGEGYTF. The CDR3 nucleotides read TGCGCCAGCAGCCCCACCCTGGGCGAGGGCTACACCTTC. The gene calls are TRBV5-1 and TRBJ1-2, with D unclear. Between the trimmed V and J ends, which lost 4 bases and 8 bases, there was a span of 15 bases. Per germline, CDR1 SGHRS and CDR2 YFSETQ. There are 13 residues in the CDR3.

The chain couples TRBV3-1 to TRBJ2-5, with 7 positions matching TRBD1. Germline V gene lookup returns CDR1 LGHDT and CDR2 YNNKEL (reference sequence). Trimming cost V 4 bases and J 2 bases; bases outside gene matches: 13. This CDR3 region has 17 residues. Here the CDR3 reads CASSRPRDRYPQETQYF. The CDR3, as DNA: TGTGCCAGCAGCCGCCCTAGGGACAGATACCCACAAGAGACCCAGTACTTC.

The genes are TRBV10-3 and TRBJ1-6, with 9 bases aligning to TRBD1. The CDR3 sequence is 16 residues long. The V segment lost 2 bases and the J segment 7 bases; nucleotides outside the gene matches: 6. CDR1 ENHRY and CDR2 SYGVKD come from the germline V gene. CDR3: CAISETAGTGNSPLHF. The CDR3 DNA follows: TGTGCCATCAGTGAGACAGCCGGGACAGGGAATTCACCCCTCCACTTT.

This clonotype was detected ten times or more. The chain combines TRBV5-6 with TRBJ2-7; TRBD1 is a possible D gene (6 bases). V gave up 2 bases and J gave up 1 base, with 16 bases separating them. CDR3 length equals 16 residues. Germline V lookup: CDR1 SGHDT, CDR2 YYEEEE. The CDR3 nucleotides are TGTGCCAGCAGCTTAGGGCAGGGGACGGGGTCCTACGAGCAGTACTTC. This codes for CASSLGQGTGSYEQYF.

This clonotype turned up a few times. The rearrangement links TRBV7-9 to TRBJ1-6; D gene ambiguous. V lost 5 bases and J lost 10, with 12 bases in between. The germline V gene encodes CDR1 SEHNR and CDR2 FQNEAQ (reference sequence). CDR3 length: 13 residues. DNA of the CDR3: TGTGCCAGCAGCCGGGCCCTTGGGTCACCCCTCCACTTT. Protein sequence: CASSRALGSPLHF.